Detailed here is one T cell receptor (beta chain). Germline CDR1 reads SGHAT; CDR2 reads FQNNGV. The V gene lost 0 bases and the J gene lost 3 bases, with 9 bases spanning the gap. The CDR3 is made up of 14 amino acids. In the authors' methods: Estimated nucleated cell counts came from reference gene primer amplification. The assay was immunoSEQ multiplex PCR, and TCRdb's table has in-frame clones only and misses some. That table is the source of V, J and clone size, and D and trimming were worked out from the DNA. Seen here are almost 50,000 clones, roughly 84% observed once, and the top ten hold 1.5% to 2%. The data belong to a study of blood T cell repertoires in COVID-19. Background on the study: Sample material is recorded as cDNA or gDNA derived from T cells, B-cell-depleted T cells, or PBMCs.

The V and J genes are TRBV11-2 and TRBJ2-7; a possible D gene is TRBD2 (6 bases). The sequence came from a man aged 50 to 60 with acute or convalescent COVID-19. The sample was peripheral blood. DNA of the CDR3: TGTGCCAGCAGCTTAGATACGGGACTCTACGAGCAGTACTTC. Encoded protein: CASSLDTGLYEQYF.